These 6 T cell receptor beta chains originate from one sample sequenced in a study of blood T cell repertoires in COVID-19. TCRdb's table, derived via immunoSEQ multiplex PCR, lists solely in-frame clones and lacks some. The sample gives roughly 200,000 clones, roughly four fifths of which show up once; 7% to 10% is in the top ten. Sequencing used peripheral blood. The receptors here all came from a woman of 80 years or more with COVID-19, enrolled during active disease.

V is TRBV20-1 and J is TRBJ2-3, with 10 bases lining up with TRBD2. CDR3 length equals 16 residues. Trimming took 3 bases from V and 3 from J; bases not matched to a gene: 9. Germline V gene lookup returns CDR1 DFQATT and CDR2 SNEGSKA (reference sequence). The CDR3, as DNA: TGCAGTGCTAGTACATTAGCGGGAGGTGGGACAGATACGCAGTATTTT. As protein: CSASTLAGGGTDTQYF.

The J gene is TRBJ2-5, the V gene TRBV18; 7 nucleotides align to TRBD1. There are 13 residues in the CDR3. The germline V gene encodes CDR1 KGHSH and CDR2 LQKENI. Trimming cost V 6 bases and J 4 bases; bases outside gene matches: 5. CDR3 DNA sequence: TGTGCCAGCTCGACAGGGTTATTAGAGACCCAGTACTTC. This gives the protein CASSTGLLETQYF. The complete variable domain, with remaining parts taken from reference TRBV18 and TRBJ2-5, reads NAGVMQNPRHLVRRRGQEARLRCSPMKGHSHVYWYRQLPEEGLKFMVYLQKENIIDESGMPKERFSAEFPKEGPSILRIQQVVRGDSAAYFCASSTGLLETQYFGPGTRLLVL.

The chain combines TRBV28 with TRBJ1-6; possibly TRBD1 for D (6 bases). The CDR3 spans 16 residues. V was clipped by 11 bases and J by 7 bases, with 24 bases between them. Germline V gene data show CDR1 as MDHEN and CDR2 as SYDVKM. CDR3 sequence (DNA): TGTGCCGCACAAGTAGGGGGTACGGGGCGAAATTCACCCCTCCACTTT. Translation gives CAAQVGGTGRNSPLHF. Looking up the rest from reference TRBV28 and TRBJ1-6 gives the full variable domain: DVKVTQSSRYLVKRTGEKVFLECVQDMDHENMFWYRQDPGLGLRLIYFSYDVKMKEKGDIPEGYSVSREKKERFSLILESASTNQTSMYLCAAQVGGTGRNSPLHFGNGTRLTVT.

This rearrangement joins TRBV6-5 to TRBJ1-1, with D maybe TRBD1 (6 bases). Germline CDR1 MNHEY, CDR2 SVGAGI. There are 16 residues in the CDR3. Between the trimmed V and J ends, which lost 2 bases and 4 bases, there was a span of 17 bases. CDR3: CASSYDRTPRPTEAFF. CDR3 in DNA: TGTGCCAGCAGTTACGACAGGACACCTCGACCCACTGAAGCTTTCTTT.

The rearrangement joins TRBV6-5 to TRBJ1-1; D unclear. The germline V gene encodes CDR1 MNHEY and CDR2 SVGAGI. This CDR3 contains 12 residues. The V end lost 2 bases, the J end lost 7 bases, and 8 bases lay between the germline ends. The CDR3 reads CASSYGGREAFF. The CDR3 DNA follows: TGTGCCAGCAGTTACGGTGGGCGTGAAGCTTTCTTT.

The V call is TRBV30, the J call TRBJ1-4; D gene uncertain. Germline V lookup: CDR1 GTSNPN, CDR2 SVGIG (reference sequence). The CDR3 is 14 residues long. V lost 4 bases, J lost 4 bases, and 13 bases lay in between. CDR3 sequence reads: CAWKRPEFNEKLFF. The CDR3 DNA sequence: TGTGCCTGGAAGCGGCCGGAATTTAATGAAAAACTGTTTTTT. The entire variable domain, with the rest obtained from reference TRBV30 and TRBJ1-4, is as follows: SQTIHQWPATLVQPVGSPLSLECTVEGTSNPNLYWYRQAAGRGLQLLFYSVGIGQISSEVPQNLSASRPQDRQFILSSKKLLLSDSGFYLCAWKRPEFNEKLFFGSGTQLSVL.